This T cell receptor beta chain was observed in a study of T-cell memory formation after mild COVID-19 (dated by TCRdb to 2020 to 2023). Notes on the research overall: Most TCR sequence clusters were specific to one of the two donors. The cohort comprised two young, previously healthy adult volunteers, one female and one male. T-cell clones expanding and contracting after mild COVID-19 in a couple of donors were tracked by longitudinal TCRalpha and TCRbeta repertoire sequencing. The full study reports these points: The second-wave clones that peaked on day 37 were not confirmed to be SARS-CoV-2 specific. Only two mild cases were covered by the study, and larger cohorts that include severe cases with pre-infection samples were considered necessary. Contracting CD4+ clones turned up mainly in the CM and EM memory subsets, whereas EMRA was where CD8+ clones were enriched. The detection of some responding clones in pre-infection memory suggests that pre-existing cross-reactive memory T cells joined the SARS-CoV-2 response. Balanced CD4/CD8 phenotypes were observed for clones contracting from day 15 to 85, whereas a bias towards CD4+ was observed for a second wave of clones expanding from day 15 to 37.

Ficoll-Paque density gradient centrifugation was used to isolate PBMCs. The reads were generated on an Illumina NovaSeq 6000. TCRalpha and TCRbeta cDNA libraries were constructed by 5'RACE with constant-segment primers, with sample barcodes and unique molecular identifiers being introduced. RNA was extracted from every sample with Trizol reagent. Libraries were amplified in two PCR steps, with a second sample barcode and Illumina TruSeq adapters added in the second step. The libraries were sequenced on an Illumina NovaSeq using 2 x 150 bp paired-end reads. Regarding the original processing steps: Demultiplexing of reads and collapsing into UMI-guided consensus sequences were performed with migec v1.2.7. Using mixcr v2.1.11, UMI consensuses were aligned to TRA and TRB V and J templates and then assembled into clonotypes. A clonotype was counted as expanded or contracted only when both edgeR and NoisET called the clonotype significant, with the noise models trained on biological replicates. For edgeR calls, the cutoffs were a false discovery rate-adjusted p below 0.01 and a log2 fold-change threshold of 1. As an exploratory analysis of dynamics, max-normalized trajectories of the 1000 most abundant clonotypes were examined by PCA with hierarchical clustering. The CD4 or CD8 phenotype of responding clones was assigned using the separately sequenced CD4+ and CD8+ repertoires. The raw public reads went through TCRdb reprocessing: fastp at Q25, MiXCR clone calling, in-frame beta chains kept. Rows are combined by CDR3 protein, so each entry shows the most common genes and DNA. For this entry, the V and J calls and clone size follow TCRdb and not the study's own pipeline. Within this sample are 560,000 or so distinct CDR3 sequences, with roughly 17% of them counted one time only. 8.1% of the sample is held by the ten biggest clonotypes.

On this clonotype: Its antigen is unknown. The record has no base qualities; no much larger clone is one base away.

Source material: PBMCs or a T cell subset sorted from them (not recorded which). The clonotype comes from an adult woman who had mild COVID-19 (a few samples of this study predate the infection). The sample titles of this study are shuffled in the database, so cell type and time point are left out; the donor was told from shared clones.

The DNA reads as follows: TGTGCCAGCAGTGATGGAAGCCTGGCGGGAGGAATGGAGACCCAGTACTTC. Its protein product is CASSDGSLAGGMETQYF. The rearranged chain carries TRBV6-1 and TRBJ2-5; 8 middle bases align to TRBD2. At the junction V is shortened by 3 bases and J by 5 bases; bases outside the gene matches: 14. CDR1 and CDR2 are drawn from the germline V gene: MNHNS, SASEGT. The CDR3, from cysteine to phenylalanine, totals 17 residues. Just the 51-base CDR3 DNA is kept, in frame starting at base 1.